This TCR beta chain comes out of a study of cytomegalovirus exposure and HLA in healthy donors. This PCR relied on a set of 60 Vbeta primers and 13 Jbeta primers. Clones were sequenced by immunoSEQ multiplex PCR, and TCRdb holds only the in-frame ones, with some missing. The sample holds approximately 150,000 clones, over 55% seen once. V lost 1 base, J lost 4 bases, and 10 bases lay in between. The germline gives CDR1 SEHNR, CDR2 FQNEAQ (reference sequence). The CDR3 runs 14 residues. The V and J genes are TRBV7-9 and TRBJ2-5, with D perhaps TRBD2 (6 bases). Sequencing was carried out using PBMCs. The clonotype originates from a man aged 40-55 years in good health and CMV-seronegative. The CDR3 loop is CASSLGLDGETQYF. For the CDR3, the DNA is TGTGCCAGCAGCTTAGGACTAGACGGAGAGACCCAGTACTTC.